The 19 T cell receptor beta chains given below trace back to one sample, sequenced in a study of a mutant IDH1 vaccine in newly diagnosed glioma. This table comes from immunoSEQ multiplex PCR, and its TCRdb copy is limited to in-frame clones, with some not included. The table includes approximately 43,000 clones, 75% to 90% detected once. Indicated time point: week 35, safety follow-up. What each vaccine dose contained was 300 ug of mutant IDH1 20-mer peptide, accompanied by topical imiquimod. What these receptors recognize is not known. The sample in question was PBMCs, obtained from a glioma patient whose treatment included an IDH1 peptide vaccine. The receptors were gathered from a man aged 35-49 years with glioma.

In nucleotides, the CDR3 is TGTGCCAGCAGTCCTGAGGGCGCCGGGGCCAACGTCCTGACTTTC. Its protein product is CASSPEGAGANVLTF. The chain employs TRBV2 and TRBJ2-6, with D perhaps matching TRBD2 (5 bases). Germline V gives CDR1 SNHLY, CDR2 FYNNEI. The CDR3 consists of 15 residues. Trimming shortened V by 5 bases and J by 4 bases, and 12 bases separated the two germline ends.

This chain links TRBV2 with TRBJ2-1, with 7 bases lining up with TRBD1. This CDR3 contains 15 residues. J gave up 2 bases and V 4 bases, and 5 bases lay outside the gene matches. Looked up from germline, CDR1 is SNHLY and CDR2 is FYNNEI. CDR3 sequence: CASSGGTETYNEQFF. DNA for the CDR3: TGTGCCAGCAGTGGGGGGACAGAAACCTACAATGAGCAGTTCTTC.

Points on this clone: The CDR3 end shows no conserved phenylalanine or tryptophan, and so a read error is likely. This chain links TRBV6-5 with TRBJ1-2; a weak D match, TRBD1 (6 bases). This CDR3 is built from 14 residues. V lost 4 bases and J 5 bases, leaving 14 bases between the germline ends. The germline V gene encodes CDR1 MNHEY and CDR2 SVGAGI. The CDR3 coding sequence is TGTGCCAGCAGTTCCCGACAGGCGATATATGGCTACACCCTC. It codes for CASSSRQAIYGYTL.

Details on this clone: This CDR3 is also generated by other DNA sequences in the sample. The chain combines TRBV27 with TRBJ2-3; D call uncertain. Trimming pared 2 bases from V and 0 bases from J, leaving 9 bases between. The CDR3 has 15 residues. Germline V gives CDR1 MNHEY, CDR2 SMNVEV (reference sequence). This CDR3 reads CASSLQDPSTDTQYF. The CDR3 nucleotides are TGTGCCAGCAGTTTACAGGACCCTAGCACAGATACGCAGTATTTT.

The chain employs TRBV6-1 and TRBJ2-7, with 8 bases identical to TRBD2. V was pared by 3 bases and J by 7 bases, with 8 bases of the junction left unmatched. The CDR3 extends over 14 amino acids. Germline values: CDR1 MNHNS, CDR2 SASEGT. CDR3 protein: CASSEPAGAKEQYF. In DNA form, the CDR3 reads TGTGCCAGCAGTGAGCCAGCGGGAGCTAAAGAGCAGTACTTC.

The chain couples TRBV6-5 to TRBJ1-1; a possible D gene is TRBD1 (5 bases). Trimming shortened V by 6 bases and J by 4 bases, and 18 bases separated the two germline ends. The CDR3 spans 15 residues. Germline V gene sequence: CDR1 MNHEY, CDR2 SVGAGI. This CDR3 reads CASSSHGGGGTEAFF. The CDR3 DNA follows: TGTGCCAGCAGCTCCCACGGGGGAGGAGGCACTGAAGCTTTCTTT.

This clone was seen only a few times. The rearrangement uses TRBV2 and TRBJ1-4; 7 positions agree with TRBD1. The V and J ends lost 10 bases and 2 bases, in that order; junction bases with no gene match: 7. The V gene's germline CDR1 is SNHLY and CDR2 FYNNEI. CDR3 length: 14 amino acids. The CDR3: CATQGIRTNEKLFF. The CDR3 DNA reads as TGTGCCACACAGGGGATACGGACTAATGAAAAACTGTTTTTT.

CDR3 amino acids: CASSNDQNTEAFF. DNA of the CDR3: TGTGCCAGCAGCAACGACCAGAACACTGAAGCTTTCTTT. The J gene is TRBJ1-1, the V gene TRBV7-3; D not certain. Trimming took 5 bases from V and 1 from J, leaving 8 bases between them. This CDR3 region has 13 residues. The germline V gene encodes CDR1 SGHTA and CDR2 FQGTGA.

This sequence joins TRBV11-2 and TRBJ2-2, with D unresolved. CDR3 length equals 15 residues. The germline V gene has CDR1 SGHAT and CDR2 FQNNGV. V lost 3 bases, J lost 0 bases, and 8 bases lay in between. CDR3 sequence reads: CASSFERTNTGELFF. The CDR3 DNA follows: TGTGCCAGCAGCTTTGAGAGGACGAACACCGGGGAGCTGTTTTTT.

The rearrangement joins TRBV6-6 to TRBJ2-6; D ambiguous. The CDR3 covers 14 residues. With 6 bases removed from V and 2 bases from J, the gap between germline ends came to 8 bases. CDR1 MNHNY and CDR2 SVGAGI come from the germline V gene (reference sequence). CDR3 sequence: CASSHIAGANVLTF. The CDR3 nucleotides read TGTGCCAGCAGCCATATAGCTGGGGCCAACGTCCTGACTTTC.

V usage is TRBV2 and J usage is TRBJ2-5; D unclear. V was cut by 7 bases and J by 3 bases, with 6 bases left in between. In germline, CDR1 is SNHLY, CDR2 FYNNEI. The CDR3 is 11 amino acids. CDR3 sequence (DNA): TGTGCCAGCACGGCCGAAGAGACCCAGTACTTC. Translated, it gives CASTAEETQYF.

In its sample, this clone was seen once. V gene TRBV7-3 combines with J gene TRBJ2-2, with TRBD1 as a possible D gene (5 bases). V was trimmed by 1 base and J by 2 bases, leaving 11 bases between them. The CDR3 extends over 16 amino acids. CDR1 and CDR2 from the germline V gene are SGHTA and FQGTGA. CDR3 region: CASSLMATGNTGELFF. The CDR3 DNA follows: TGTGCCAGCAGCTTAATGGCCACAGGAAACACCGGGGAGCTGTTTTTT.

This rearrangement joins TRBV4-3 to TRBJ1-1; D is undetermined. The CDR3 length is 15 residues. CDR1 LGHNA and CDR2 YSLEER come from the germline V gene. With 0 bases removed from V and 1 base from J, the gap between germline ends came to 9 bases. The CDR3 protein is CASSQDGEENTEAFF. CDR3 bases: TGCGCCAGCAGCCAAGATGGCGAGGAGAACACTGAAGCTTTCTTT.

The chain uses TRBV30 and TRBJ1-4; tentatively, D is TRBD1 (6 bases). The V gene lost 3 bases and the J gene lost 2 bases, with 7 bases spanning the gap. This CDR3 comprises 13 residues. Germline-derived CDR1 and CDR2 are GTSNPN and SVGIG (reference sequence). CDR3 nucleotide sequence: TGTGCCTGGAGCCAGGGGACTAATGAAAAACTGTTTTTT. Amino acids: CAWSQGTNEKLFF.

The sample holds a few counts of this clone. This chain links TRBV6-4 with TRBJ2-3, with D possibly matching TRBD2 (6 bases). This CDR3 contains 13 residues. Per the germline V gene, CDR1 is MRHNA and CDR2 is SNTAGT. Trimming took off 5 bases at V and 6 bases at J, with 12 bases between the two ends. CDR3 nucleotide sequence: TGTGCCAGCAGTCCTCGGGAGACGGATACGCAGTATTTT. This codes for CASSPRETDTQYF.

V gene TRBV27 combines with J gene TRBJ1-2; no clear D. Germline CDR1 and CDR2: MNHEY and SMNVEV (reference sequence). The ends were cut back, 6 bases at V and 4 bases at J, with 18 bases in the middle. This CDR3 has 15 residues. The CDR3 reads CASSPTPLPLYGYTF. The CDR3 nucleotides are TGTGCCAGCAGCCCGACTCCCCTGCCCCTCTATGGCTACACCTTC.

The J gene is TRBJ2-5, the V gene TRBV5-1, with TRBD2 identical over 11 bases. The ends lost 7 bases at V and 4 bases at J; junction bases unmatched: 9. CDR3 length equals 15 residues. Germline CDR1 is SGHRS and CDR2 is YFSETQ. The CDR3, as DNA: TGCGCCAGCCGGCTAGCGGGGGGCGAGTTAGAGACCCAGTACTTC. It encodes CASRLAGGELETQYF.

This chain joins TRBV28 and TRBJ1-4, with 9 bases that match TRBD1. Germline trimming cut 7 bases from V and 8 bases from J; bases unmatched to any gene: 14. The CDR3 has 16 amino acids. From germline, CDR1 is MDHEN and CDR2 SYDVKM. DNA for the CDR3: TGTGCCAGCACCCCCCCATCGGGACAGGGACGAGAAAAACTGTTTTTT. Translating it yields CASTPPSGQGREKLFF.

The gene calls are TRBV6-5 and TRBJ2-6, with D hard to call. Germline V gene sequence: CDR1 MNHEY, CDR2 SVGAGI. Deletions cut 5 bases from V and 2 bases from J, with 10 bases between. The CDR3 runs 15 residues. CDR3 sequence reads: CASSLGPPGANVLTF. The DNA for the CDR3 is TGTGCCAGCAGTCTGGGCCCTCCTGGGGCCAACGTCCTGACTTTC.